The sequence of this T cell receptor (beta chain) was determined in a study of vaccination effects on CD4 cells after COVID-19. V lost 2 bases to trimming and J lost 0 bases; unmatched junction nucleotides: 10. The germline gives CDR1 SGHDT, CDR2 YYEEEE. The CDR3 consists of 17 residues. The culture ran for less than 12 days, and then CD4+ T cells were isolated. PCR-confirmed SARS-CoV-2 infection occurred in the person between March and December 2020. Each person got two doses of an mRNA SARS-CoV-2 vaccine, BNT162b2 or mRNA-1273. Sequencing was performed with immunoSEQ multiplex PCR; in TCRdb, only in-frame clones are kept and a portion is missing. This sample has under 40,000 clones; around 80% occur once, and the top ten carry about 7.1%. Turning to this clone: The antigen is undetermined.

The chain has TRBV5-6 and TRBJ1-1, with 7 bases aligning to TRBD1. The source was CD4+ T cells from PBMCs cultured without peptide, collected after COVID-19 vaccination. The TCR comes from a human donor who had a prior SARS-CoV-2 infection. CDR3 bases: TGTGCCAGCAGCTTCCGAGGACCCAGGGGGATGAACACTGAAGCTTTCTTT. This translates into CASSFRGPRGMNTEAFF.